Sequencing of this T cell receptor (delta chain) was carried out in a study of Vγ9Vδ2 T cells in congenital toxoplasmosis (dated by TCRdb to the early 2020s). In the study overall: To diagnose congenital toxoplasmosis, IgG, IgM and IgA serology, Western blot and an in-house interferon-gamma release assay were used. TCR sequencing covered about 5 infected and about 10 uninfected infants at 2 months, plus 3 infected and 4 uninfected infants at 1 year. This study compared the CDR3 repertoires of the gamma and delta chains in sorted blood gammadelta T cells from congenitally T. gondii-infected infants versus uninfected infants. Sequencing of the repertoires was done on samples from infants at two time points: 2 months after birth and 1 year of age. What the work shows at the level of the full study, not this receptor alone: Two months was the earliest age with enough suitable sample material for TCR repertoire analysis, so newborn repertoires were not sequenced. Germline-encoded fetal-type TRDV2 CDR3 sequences seemed more prevalent in infected than uninfected 2-month-old infants, suggesting an in utero expansion footprint. Compared with uninfected infants, infected infants at 2 months appeared to have fewer N additions in their TRGV9 and TRDV2 CDR3s, and this was especially true for TRDV2-TRDJ1 sequences. High prevalence of a public TRGV9 clonotype was observed in both infected and uninfected infants. Repertoire differences between infected and uninfected infants were less clear at 1 year of age than at 2 months.

The cysteine opens and the phenylalanine closes a CDR3 of 18 amino acids. Of the read, only the CDR3 DNA is kept; its 54 bases are in frame from base 1. CDR1 and CDR2, looked up from the germline V gene, are GEAIGNYY and EKD. From V the trimming removes 2 bases and from J it removes 2 bases, while the gene matches leave 6 bases of the junction unaccounted for. The same treatment, using spiramycin and/or pyrimethamine plus sulfadiazine plus folinic acid, was given to mothers of both infected and uninfected infants. Every infant, whether infected or uninfected, was delivered at term, after more than 37 weeks of gestation. About 1 mL of blood was processed into PBMCs by Lymphoprep gradient centrifugation, then cryopreserved in liquid nitrogen and shipped to Belgium. Thawed PBMCs were labeled with Zombie NIR viability dye and stained with CD3, TCR gammadelta, Vgamma9 and Vdelta2 antibodies. Sorting of CD3+ TCRgammadelta+ T cells was performed on a FACSAria III, with a mean purity of about 98%. For each sample, RNA was extracted from roughly 11,000 sorted gammadelta T cells with the RNeasy Micro Kit. The study infants had mothers who were enrolled with primary T. gondii infection during pregnancy. Peripheral blood was collected from the infants at an outpatient microbiology and virology center in Pavia, Italy.

Note on this clone: No antigen is known for it. A far larger clone is one base from this, pointing to a likely read error. Other DNA sequences within the sample encode an identical CDR3.

cDNA was made by template-switch reverse transcription with TRGC- and TRDC-specific primers in one tube, using SuperScript II. The TRGC primer was designed for binding to both the TRGC1 and TRGC2 constant genes. Amplification of TRG and TRD was done with the KAPA Real-Time Library Amplification Kit, and AMPure XP beads were used for purification between steps. Illumina sequencing adapters were added by index PCR using the Nextera XT Index Kit. TRG and TRD amplicons were sequenced on an Illumina MiSeq with the V2 300 kit, giving 150 bp paired-end reads. On the study's bioinformatics: Before further analysis, read quality was checked using FastQC version 0.11.8. With MiXCR version 3.0.3, reads were aligned to GenBank TRG or TRD reference genes and CDR3 sequences were built. Default MiXCR settings were kept, except that 3 rather than 5 consecutive nucleotides were used to assemble TRDD gene segments. N additions, CDR3 length, J segment length and clonotype sharing between samples were all calculated using VDJtools version 1.2.1. CDR3 sequences that were out of frame or contained stop codons were removed from the analysis. To look for overlap, the infant repertoires were checked against previously published Vgamma9Vdelta2 repertoires from fetal, cord blood and adult blood. Via CATT, TCRdb reprocessed the public reads, and rows with identical DNA were then joined. TCRdb, not the authors, supplied the V and J calls. The sample contains some 330 delta-chain clones, approximately 11% of them found a single time. In total, the top ten clones hold 50% of the sample.

The sample taken for sequencing was gamma-delta T cells from blood. The clonotype originates from a child under 10 years old born to a mother with Toxoplasma gondii infection during pregnancy, either congenitally infected or uninfected (not recorded which). Recombination linked TRDV2 to TRDJ3; 9 junctional bases match TRDD3. The DNA sequence is TGTGCCTGTGACATGGTACTGGGGGACACCTGGGACACCCGACAGATGTTTTTC. This codes for CACDMVLGDTWDTRQMFF.